Below, 30 T cell receptor beta chains from the same sample are listed, as sequenced in a study of PD-L1 blockade in urothelial cancer (dated by TCRdb to about 2017). The receptor library was made with the immunoSEQ multiplex PCR assay. The table comes from immuneACCESS by way of TCRdb, which keeps in-frame sequences with V and J called. Part of the clones is missing from these tables; in studies checked, under half for an unresolved V gene and the rest for unknown reasons. Here the sample has around 30,000 clones; over 75% occur a single time. The ten largest make up around 3.2% of the sample. Sequences were derived from PBMCs, sampled around atezolizumab (anti-PD-L1) treatment. Every receptor here comes from a man aged 50-59 years with urothelial cancer.

J is TRBJ2-7 and V is TRBV30; 7 bases line up with TRBD1. V lost 0 bases and J lost 9; bases outside the gene matches: 5. Germline-derived CDR1 and CDR2 are GTSNPN and SVGIG (reference sequence). The CDR3 consists of 12 residues. CDR3: CAWSVGQAGQYF. The DNA of the CDR3 is TGTGCCTGGAGTGTCGGACAGGCCGGGCAGTACTTC.

This rearrangement joins TRBV6-4 to TRBJ2-3; TRBD2 matches 8 bases. J lost 4 bases, V lost 2 bases, and 5 bases had no gene match. The germline V gene has CDR1 MRHNA and CDR2 SNTAGT. The CDR3 loop spans 15 amino acids. The CDR3 nucleotides read TGTGCCAGCAGTGACGTCGGGGGGGCGTCAGATACGCAGTATTTT. This gives the protein CASSDVGGASDTQYF.

This chain joins TRBV28 and TRBJ2-5; 8 bases match TRBD1. V lost 0 bases to trimming and J lost 6 bases; unmatched junction nucleotides: 9. The CDR3 length is 16 residues. Germline values: CDR1 MDHEN, CDR2 SYDVKM. DNA for the CDR3: TGTGCCAGCAGTTTATGGGGGGAAGGACAGGGAAAGACCCAGTACTTC. As protein: CASSLWGEGQGKTQYF. The complete variable domain, with remaining parts taken from reference TRBV28 and TRBJ2-5, reads DVKVTQSSRYLVKRTGEKVFLECVQDMDHENMFWYRQDPGLGLRLIYFSYDVKMKEKGDIPEGYSVSREKKERFSLILESASTNQTSMYLCASSLWGEGQGKTQYFGPGTRLLVL.

This sequence joins TRBV7-2 and TRBJ2-7; D is unclear. Deletions cut 0 bases from V and 1 base from J, with 7 bases between. Germline V CDR1 and CDR2: SGHTA, FQGNSA. The CDR3 contains 14 residues. Here the CDR3 reads CASSLAAGSYEQYF. CDR3 sequence (DNA): TGTGCCAGCAGCTTAGCAGCCGGGTCCTACGAGCAGTACTTC.

This rearrangement joins TRBV11-2 to TRBJ2-5; 7 bases map to TRBD1. The CDR3 is 17 amino acids. Germline CDR1 reads SGHAT; CDR2 reads FQNNGV. The J segment lost 2 bases and the V segment lost 5 bases, leaving 14 bases of the junction unmatched. This CDR3 reads CASSHFTLTGSQETQYF. In DNA form, the CDR3 reads TGTGCCAGCAGCCACTTCACCCTGACAGGGTCGCAAGAGACCCAGTACTTC.

This sequence joins TRBV9 and TRBJ1-2; unclear D gene. The CDR3 consists of 11 residues. Trimming cost V 0 bases and J 9 bases, with 6 bases left between them. Germline V lookup: CDR1 SGDLS, CDR2 YYNGEE. The DNA for the CDR3 is TGTGCCAGCAGCGTAGGTAGTAGCTACACCTTC. It codes for CASSVGSSYTF.

V usage is TRBV21-1 and J usage is TRBJ2-2; TRBD2, as called in the table, went unchecked against the DNA. TRBV21-1 is a documented pseudogene. The CDR3 extends over 16 amino acids. The CDR3 DNA reads TGTGCCAGCAGCAAAGGACTAACCAACGACACCGGGGAGCTGTTTTTT. Translating it yields CASSKGLTNDTGELFF.

V and J are TRBV5-1 and TRBJ2-7; 8 bases fit TRBD1. This CDR3 contains 14 residues. The germline CDR1 and CDR2 sequences are SGHRS and YFSETQ. With V trimmed by 0 bases and J by 3 bases, 2 bases remained unmatched. The CDR3 spells CASSLVGQGYEQYF. The CDR3 DNA is TGCGCCAGCAGCTTGGTAGGACAGGGCTACGAGCAGTACTTC.

Of note for this clone: Other DNA sequences in this specimen translate into the identical CDR3. V is TRBV29-1 and J is TRBJ2-1, with D tentatively TRBD1 (5 bases). CDR1 is SQVTM and CDR2 is ANQGSEA in the germline V gene. CDR3 length: 10 amino acids. The V gene lost 7 bases and the J gene lost 8 bases, with 9 bases spanning the gap. CDR3 in amino acids: CSASRDEQFF. As DNA, the CDR3 is TGCAGCGCGTCCAGGGATGAGCAGTTCTTC.

The CDR3 is CASSEGQPSYEQYF. The CDR3 nucleotides are TGTGCCAGCAGCGAGGGACAGCCCTCCTACGAGCAGTACTTC. The rearrangement joins TRBV9 to TRBJ2-7, with 7 nucleotides matching TRBD1. Per the germline V gene, CDR1 is SGDLS and CDR2 is YYNGEE. The length of the CDR3 is 14 residues. V lost 3 bases and J lost 0; bases outside the gene matches: 3. Full variable domain (missing parts from reference TRBV9 and TRBJ2-7): DSGVTQTPKHLITATGQRVTLRCSPRSGDLSVYWYQQSLDQGLQFLIQYYNGEERAKGNILERFSAQQFPDLHSELNLSSLELGDSALYFCASSEGQPSYEQYFGPGTRLTVT.

The V gene is TRBV6-5, the J gene TRBJ1-2, with D maybe TRBD1 (6 bases). Germline V gene data show CDR1 as MNHEY and CDR2 as SVGAGI. The V gene lost 5 bases and the J gene lost 6 bases, with 16 bases spanning the gap. The CDR3 sequence is 14 residues long. In DNA form, the CDR3 reads TGTGCCAGCAGTCGGCTGTCAGGGGCGGATGGCTACACCTTC. It translates to CASSRLSGADGYTF.

V and J are TRBV5-5 and TRBJ2-7; 10 bases align to TRBD1. The CDR3 runs to 14 residues. Germline CDR1 and CDR2: SGHKS and YYEKEE (reference sequence). Trimming removed 3 bases from V and 4 bases from J; junction bases left unmatched: 4. The CDR3 nucleotides are TGTGCCAGCAGCTGGGACAGGGGACTTTACGAGCAGTACTTC. It codes for CASSWDRGLYEQYF.

V and J are TRBV5-1 and TRBJ1-1; possible D gene TRBD1, 6 bases. V gave up 0 bases and J gave up 5 bases, with 11 bases separating them. The CDR3 contains 14 residues. CDR1 SGHRS and CDR2 YFSETQ come from the germline V gene. In DNA, the CDR3 is TGCGCCAGCAGCTTGGACTGGGGGCTGACTGAAGCTTTCTTT. Its translation: CASSLDWGLTEAFF.

About this clone itself: Sequence at one end of the junction differs from germline and may be a read error. The chain links TRBV7-7 to TRBJ2-5, with 7 positions matching TRBD2. This CDR3 region has 15 residues. The germline CDR1 and CDR2 sequences are SSHAT and FNYEAQ (reference sequence). This chain's CDR3 is CASSLGLAEQETQYF. The CDR3 DNA reads as TGTGCTAGCAGCTTAGGTCTAGCGGAACAAGAGACCCAGTACTTC.

The genes are TRBV28 and TRBJ2-1; TRBD2 aligns across 11 bases. Unmatched junction bases numbered 12, after V lost 5 bases and J lost 9 bases. Germline CDR1 MDHEN, CDR2 SYDVKM. The CDR3 loop spans 16 amino acids. The CDR3, as DNA: TGTGCCAGCAGTCCGTCCGCTAGCGGGAGGTGGGGTGAGCAGTTCTTC. Translating it yields CASSPSASGRWGEQFF.

This clone was counted between two and nine times. The V call is TRBV5-1, the J call TRBJ2-5; tentative D call: TRBD1 (6 bases). There are 14 residues in the CDR3. Trimming took off 4 bases at V and 3 bases at J, with 13 bases between the two ends. Germline loops: CDR1 SGHRS, CDR2 YFSETQ. This CDR3 reads CASSAFGTKETQYF. The CDR3 DNA reads as TGCGCCAGCAGCGCCTTCGGGACAAAAGAGACCCAGTACTTC.

The chain uses TRBV10-3 and TRBJ1-3, with 11 bases identical to TRBD1. Trimming removed 5 bases from V and 0 bases from J; junction bases left unmatched: 6. The CDR3 runs to 17 residues. CDR1 and CDR2 (germline): ENHRY, SYGVKD. In nucleotides, the CDR3 is TGTGCCATCAGTTTTTCCGGGACAGGGGGCTCTGGAAACACCATATATTTT. Amino acids: CAISFSGTGGSGNTIYF.

The chain has TRBV7-9 and TRBJ2-7, with 10 nucleotides matching TRBD1. In germline, CDR1 is SEHNR, CDR2 FQNEAQ (reference sequence). The V and J ends lost 5 bases and 3 bases, in that order; junction bases with no gene match: 4. The CDR3 consists of 14 residues. In nucleotides, the CDR3 is TGTGCCAGCAGCGCCGGGACAGGGGACTACGAGCAGTACTTC. It encodes CASSAGTGDYEQYF. Complete variable domain (other parts from reference TRBV7-9 and TRBJ2-7): DTGVSQNPRHKITKRGQNVTFRCDPISEHNRLYWYRQTLGQGPEFLTYFQNEAQLEKSRLLSDRFSAERPKGSFSTLEIQRTEQGDSAMYLCASSAGTGDYEQYFGPGTRLTVT.

The table lists this clone with a few counts. One junction end disagrees with the germline gene, perhaps due to a read error. The V and J genes are TRBV11-2 and TRBJ2-6; TRBD1 aligns across 9 bases. This CDR3 is built from 17 residues. Per germline, CDR1 SGHAT and CDR2 FQNNGV. The CDR3 DNA is TGTGCCAGCAGCCTAGACAGGGGGGAACCTGGGGCCAACGTCCTGACTTTC. It is translated as CASSLDRGEPGANVLTF. The variable domain in full, with the rest retrieved from reference TRBV11-2 and TRBJ2-6, is EAGVAQSPRYKIIEKRQSVAFWCNPISGHATLYWYQQILGQGPKLLIQFQNNGVVDDSQLPKDRFSAERLKGVDSTLKIQPAKLEDSAVYLCASSLDRGEPGANVLTFGAGSRLTVL.

The gene calls are TRBV4-3 and TRBJ2-5, with a possible D match to TRBD1 (5 bases). Trimming took off 0 bases at V and 1 base at J, with 9 bases between the two ends. Germline values: CDR1 LGHNA, CDR2 YSLEER. This CDR3 has 15 residues. The CDR3 DNA follows: TGCGCCAGCAGCCAAGATGGGCAGGGCCAAGAGACCCAGTACTTC. Translating it yields CASSQDGQGQETQYF.

J is TRBJ2-4 and V is TRBV27, with TRBD1 matching 11 bases. V lost 2 bases and J lost 6; bases outside the gene matches: 12. The CDR3 is 18 amino acids. Germline V lookup: CDR1 MNHEY, CDR2 SMNVEV (reference sequence). CDR3 sequence: CASSLLTGTGGVGNIQYF. The CDR3 DNA is TGTGCCAGCAGTTTACTTACCGGGACAGGGGGAGTGGGAAACATTCAGTACTTC.

This rearrangement joins TRBV10-1 to TRBJ1-1, with 7 positions matching TRBD1. Germline V lookup: CDR1 WNHNN, CDR2 SYGVQD (reference sequence). With 2 bases clipped from V and 4 bases from J, the junction kept 7 bases outside the gene matches. The CDR3 length is 15 residues. Written as DNA, the CDR3 is TGCGCCAGCAGTGAGGGGAACAGGGGAGGCACTGAAGCTTTCTTT. Translation gives CASSEGNRGGTEAFF.

CDR3 sequence: CASSLGVRGTGELFF. CDR3 DNA: TGTGCCAGCAGCTTAGGGGTCCGGGGCACCGGGGAGCTGTTTTTT. This chain uses TRBV11-3 with TRBJ2-2; maybe TRBD2 (5 bases). CDR1 and CDR2 from the germline V gene are SGHNT and YENEEA. This CDR3 is 15 amino acids long. Trimming shortened V by 1 base and J by 4 bases, and 10 bases separated the two germline ends.

This chain links TRBV27 with TRBJ2-7, with 12 bases matching TRBD2. Germline V gene lookup returns CDR1 MNHEY and CDR2 SMNVEV (reference sequence). CDR3 length: 16 residues. V was pared by 3 bases and J by 4 bases, with 7 bases of the junction left unmatched. DNA for the CDR3: TGTGCCAGCAGTTTCGTCCTAGCGGGGGGGCCATACGAGCAGTACTTC. Translation: CASSFVLAGGPYEQYF.

The chain is built from TRBV27 and TRBJ1-1; maybe TRBD1 (5 bases). CDR1 and CDR2 from the germline V gene are MNHEY and SMNVEV (reference sequence). Trimming took 2 bases from V and 5 from J, leaving 18 bases between them. The CDR3 is 16 amino acids. The CDR3 coding sequence is TGTGCCAGCAGTTTAGGTCGTCCGGGGCGGGGGACTGAAGCTTTCTTT. Translated: CASSLGRPGRGTEAFF.

This clone has just one count. The gene calls are TRBV6-6 and TRBJ2-7; the D gene is possibly TRBD1 (6 bases). Germline CDR1 reads MNHNY; CDR2 reads SVGAGI (reference sequence). The CDR3 covers 15 residues. V was trimmed by 7 bases and J by 2 bases, leaving 18 bases between them. CDR3 sequence (DNA): TGTGCCAGCATCTCACTCCGGGACACCCCCTACGAGCAGTACTTC. Protein: CASISLRDTPYEQYF.

This rearrangement joins TRBV7-3 to TRBJ2-2, with D uncertain. The CDR3 loop spans 14 amino acids. Germline V gene sequence: CDR1 SGHTA, CDR2 FQGTGA. Trimming left V 5 bases short and J 1 base short, with 8 bases between. The CDR3 protein is CASSRTVNTGELFF. The CDR3, as DNA: TGTGCCAGCAGCCGCACGGTGAACACCGGGGAGCTGTTTTTT.

This chain joins TRBV18 and TRBJ2-3, with TRBD2 identical over 12 bases. Germline V CDR1 and CDR2: KGHSH, LQKENI. The CDR3 contains 15 residues. V shed 6 bases and J 3 bases; nucleotides not matched to a gene: 4. The CDR3 here is CASSRTSGNTDTQYF. In DNA form, the CDR3 reads TGTGCCAGCTCGCGGACTAGCGGGAATACAGATACGCAGTATTTT. Filled out from reference TRBV18 and TRBJ2-3, the complete variable domain reads NAGVMQNPRHLVRRRGQEARLRCSPMKGHSHVYWYRQLPEEGLKFMVYLQKENIIDESGMPKERFSAEFPKEGPSILRIQQVVRGDSAAYFCASSRTSGNTDTQYFGPGTRLTVL.

The count of this clone is one. This sequence joins TRBV30 and TRBJ2-6, with a weak D call TRBD2 (5 bases). V was cut by 4 bases and J by 0 bases, with 10 bases left in between. Per germline, CDR1 GTSNPN and CDR2 SVGIG (reference sequence). The CDR3 runs 15 residues. The CDR3 sequence is CAWTRAVSGANVLTF. The CDR3 coding sequence is TGTGCCTGGACCCGAGCGGTCTCTGGGGCCAACGTCCTGACTTTC.

This clone was recorded a few times. V gene TRBV10-1 combines with J gene TRBJ1-1; D ambiguous. Germline CDR1 reads WNHNN; CDR2 reads SYGVQD (reference sequence). V lost 10 bases to trimming and J lost 0 bases, with 12 bases between them. There are 13 residues in the CDR3. CDR3 nucleotides: TGCGCCACCAGAGACAAATTGAACACTGAAGCTTTCTTT. It codes for CATRDKLNTEAFF.